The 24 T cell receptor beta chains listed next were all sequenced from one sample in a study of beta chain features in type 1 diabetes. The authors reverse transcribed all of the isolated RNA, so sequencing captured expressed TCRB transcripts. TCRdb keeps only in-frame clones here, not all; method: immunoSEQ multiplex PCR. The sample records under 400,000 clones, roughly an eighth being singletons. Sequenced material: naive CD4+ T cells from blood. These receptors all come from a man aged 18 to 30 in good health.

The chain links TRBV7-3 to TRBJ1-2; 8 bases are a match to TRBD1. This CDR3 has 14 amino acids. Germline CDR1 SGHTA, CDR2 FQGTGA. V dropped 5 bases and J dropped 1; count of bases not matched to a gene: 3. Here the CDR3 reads CASSPTGVNYGYTF. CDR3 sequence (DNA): TGTGCCAGCAGCCCGACAGGGGTTAACTATGGCTACACCTTC.

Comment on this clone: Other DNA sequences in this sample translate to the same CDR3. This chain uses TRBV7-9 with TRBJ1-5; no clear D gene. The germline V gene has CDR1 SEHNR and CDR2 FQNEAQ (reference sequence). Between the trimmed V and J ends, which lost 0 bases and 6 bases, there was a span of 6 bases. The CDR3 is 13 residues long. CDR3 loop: CASSLAAGQPQHF. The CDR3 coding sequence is TGTGCCAGCAGCTTAGCTGCAGGTCAGCCCCAGCATTTT.

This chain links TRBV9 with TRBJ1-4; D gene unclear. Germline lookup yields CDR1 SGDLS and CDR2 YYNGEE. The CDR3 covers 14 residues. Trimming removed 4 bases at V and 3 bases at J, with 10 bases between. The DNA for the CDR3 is TGTGCCAGCAGCCCAGGACTCCCTAATGAAAAACTGTTTTTT. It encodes CASSPGLPNEKLFF. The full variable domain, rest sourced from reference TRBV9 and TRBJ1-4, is DSGVTQTPKHLITATGQRVTLRCSPRSGDLSVYWYQQSLDQGLQFLIQYYNGEERAKGNILERFSAQQFPDLHSELNLSSLELGDSALYFCASSPGLPNEKLFFGSGTQLSVL.

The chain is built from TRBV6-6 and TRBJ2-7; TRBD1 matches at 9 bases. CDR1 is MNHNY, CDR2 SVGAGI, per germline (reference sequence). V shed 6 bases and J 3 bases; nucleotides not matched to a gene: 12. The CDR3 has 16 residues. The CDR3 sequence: CASRPGTGSNFYEQYF. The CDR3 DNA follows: TGTGCCAGCAGACCCGGGACAGGGTCGAACTTCTACGAGCAGTACTTC.

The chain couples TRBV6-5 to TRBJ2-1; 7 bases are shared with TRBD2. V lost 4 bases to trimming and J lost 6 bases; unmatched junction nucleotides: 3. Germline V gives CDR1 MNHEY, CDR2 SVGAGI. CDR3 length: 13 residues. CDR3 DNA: TGTGCCAGCAGTTCCCCGGGGGGCAATGAGCAGTTCTTC. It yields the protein CASSSPGGNEQFF.

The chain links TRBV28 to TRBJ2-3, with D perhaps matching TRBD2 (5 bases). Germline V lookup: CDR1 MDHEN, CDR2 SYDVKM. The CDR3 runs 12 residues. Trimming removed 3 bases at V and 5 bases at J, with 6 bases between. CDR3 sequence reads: CASSLGRDTQYF. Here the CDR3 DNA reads TGTGCCAGCAGTTTGGGGAGAGATACGCAGTATTTT.

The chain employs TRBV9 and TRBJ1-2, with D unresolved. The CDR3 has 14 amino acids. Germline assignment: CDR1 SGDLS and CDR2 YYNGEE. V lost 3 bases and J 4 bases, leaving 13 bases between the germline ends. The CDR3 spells CASSADSAGYGYTF. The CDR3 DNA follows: TGTGCCAGCAGCGCAGATTCGGCGGGCTATGGCTACACCTTC.

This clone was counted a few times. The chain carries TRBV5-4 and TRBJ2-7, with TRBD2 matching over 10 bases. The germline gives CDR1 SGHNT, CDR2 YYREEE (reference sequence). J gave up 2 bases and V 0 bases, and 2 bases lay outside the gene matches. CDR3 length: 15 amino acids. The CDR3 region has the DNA TGTGCCAGCAGCTTGGGGACTAGCGGAACCTACGAGCAGTACTTC. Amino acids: CASSLGTSGTYEQYF.

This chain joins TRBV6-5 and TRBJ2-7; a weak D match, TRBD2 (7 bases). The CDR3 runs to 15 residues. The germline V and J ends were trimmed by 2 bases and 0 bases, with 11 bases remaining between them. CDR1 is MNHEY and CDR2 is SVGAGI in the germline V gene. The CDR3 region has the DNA TGTGCCAGCAGTTACGGGGGAGGGGGCTCCTACGAGCAGTACTTC. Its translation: CASSYGGGGSYEQYF.

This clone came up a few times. CDR3 nucleotides: TGTGCCAGCAGGGAGGCGGGGATGGAACAGCCCCAGCATTTT. This translates into CASREAGMEQPQHF. This chain links TRBV25-1 with TRBJ1-5; D unresolved. CDR3 size: 14 residues. In germline, CDR1 is MGHDK, CDR2 SYGVNS. Trimming removed 6 bases from V and 7 bases from J, with 16 bases in between.

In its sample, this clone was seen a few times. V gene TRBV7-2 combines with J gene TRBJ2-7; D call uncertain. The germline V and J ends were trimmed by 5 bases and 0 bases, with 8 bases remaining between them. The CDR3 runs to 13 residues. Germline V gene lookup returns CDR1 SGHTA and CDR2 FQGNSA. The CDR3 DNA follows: TGTGCCAGCAGCCCTTTGTCCTCCTACGAGCAGTACTTC. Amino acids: CASSPLSSYEQYF.

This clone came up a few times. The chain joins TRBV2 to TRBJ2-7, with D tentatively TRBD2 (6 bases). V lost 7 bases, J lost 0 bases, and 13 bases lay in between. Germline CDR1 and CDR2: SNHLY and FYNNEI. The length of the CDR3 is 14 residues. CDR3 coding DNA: TGTGCCAGCATTTTCCAGCGGGTCTCCTACGAGCAGTACTTC. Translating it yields CASIFQRVSYEQYF.

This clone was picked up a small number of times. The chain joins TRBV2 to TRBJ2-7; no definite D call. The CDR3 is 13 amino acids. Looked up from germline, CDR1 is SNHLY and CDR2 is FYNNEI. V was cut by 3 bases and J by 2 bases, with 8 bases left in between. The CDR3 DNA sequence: TGTGCCAGCAGTGACAGGTTGACCTACGAGCAGTACTTC. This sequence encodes CASSDRLTYEQYF.

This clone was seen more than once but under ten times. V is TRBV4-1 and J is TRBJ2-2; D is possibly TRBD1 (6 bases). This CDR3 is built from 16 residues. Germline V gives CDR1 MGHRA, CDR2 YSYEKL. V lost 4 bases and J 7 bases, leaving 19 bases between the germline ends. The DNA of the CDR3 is TGCGCCAGCAGCCTTCAGGGGACCTCTCCCATCGGGGAGCTGTTTTTT. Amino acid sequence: CASSLQGTSPIGELFF.

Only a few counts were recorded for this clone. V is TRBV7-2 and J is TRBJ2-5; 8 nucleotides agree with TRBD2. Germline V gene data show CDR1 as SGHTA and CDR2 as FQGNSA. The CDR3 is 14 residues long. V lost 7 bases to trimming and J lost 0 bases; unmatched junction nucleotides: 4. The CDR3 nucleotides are TGTGCCAGCACCCGGGGGGGGTACCAAGAGACCCAGTACTTC. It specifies CASTRGGYQETQYF.

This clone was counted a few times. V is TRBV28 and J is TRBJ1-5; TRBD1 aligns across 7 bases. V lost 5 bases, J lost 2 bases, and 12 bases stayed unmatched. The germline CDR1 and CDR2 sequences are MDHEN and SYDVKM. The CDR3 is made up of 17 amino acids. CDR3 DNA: TGTGCCAGCAGTCCACACCCCCGACAGGGTGGCAATCAGCCCCAGCATTTT. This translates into CASSPHPRQGGNQPQHF.

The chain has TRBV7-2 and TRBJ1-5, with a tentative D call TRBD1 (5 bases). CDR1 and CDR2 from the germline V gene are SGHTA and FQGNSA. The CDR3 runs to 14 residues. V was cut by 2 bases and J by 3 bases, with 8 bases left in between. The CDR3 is CASSLRGANQPQHF. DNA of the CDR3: TGTGCCAGCAGCTTAAGGGGCGCCAATCAGCCCCAGCATTTT. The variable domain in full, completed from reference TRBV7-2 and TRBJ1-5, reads GAGVSQSPSNKVTEKGKDVELRCDPISGHTALYWYRQSLGQGLEFLIYFQGNSAPDKSGLPSDRFSAERTGGSVSTLTIQRTQQEDSAVYLCASSLRGANQPQHFGDGTRLSIL.

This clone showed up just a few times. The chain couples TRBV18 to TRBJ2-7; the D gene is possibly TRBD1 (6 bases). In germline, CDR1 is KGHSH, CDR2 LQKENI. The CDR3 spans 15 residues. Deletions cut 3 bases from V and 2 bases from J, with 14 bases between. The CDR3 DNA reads TGTGCCAGCTCACCGTCAAGGACAGCTACCTACGAGCAGTACTTC. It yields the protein CASSPSRTATYEQYF. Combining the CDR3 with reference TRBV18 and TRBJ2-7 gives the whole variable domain NAGVMQNPRHLVRRRGQEARLRCSPMKGHSHVYWYRQLPEEGLKFMVYLQKENIIDESGMPKERFSAEFPKEGPSILRIQQVVRGDSAAYFCASSPSRTATYEQYFGPGTRLTVT.

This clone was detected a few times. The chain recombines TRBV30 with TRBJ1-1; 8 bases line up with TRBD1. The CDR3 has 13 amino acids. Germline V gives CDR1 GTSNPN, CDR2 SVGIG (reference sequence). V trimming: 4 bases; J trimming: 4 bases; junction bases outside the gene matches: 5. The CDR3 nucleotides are TGTGCCTGGACAGGGGGCCTTATCACTGAAGCTTTCTTT. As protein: CAWTGGLITEAFF. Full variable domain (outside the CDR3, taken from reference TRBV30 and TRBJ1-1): SQTIHQWPATLVQPVGSPLSLECTVEGTSNPNLYWYRQAAGRGLQLLFYSVGIGQISSEVPQNLSASRPQDRQFILSSKKLLLSDSGFYLCAWTGGLITEAFFGQGTRLTVV.

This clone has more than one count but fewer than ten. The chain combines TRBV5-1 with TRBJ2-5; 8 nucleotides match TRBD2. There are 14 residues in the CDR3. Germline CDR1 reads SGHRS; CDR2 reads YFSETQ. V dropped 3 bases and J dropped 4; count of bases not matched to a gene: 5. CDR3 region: CASSWRGDRETQYF. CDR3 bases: TGCGCCAGCAGCTGGCGGGGGGATCGAGAGACCCAGTACTTC.

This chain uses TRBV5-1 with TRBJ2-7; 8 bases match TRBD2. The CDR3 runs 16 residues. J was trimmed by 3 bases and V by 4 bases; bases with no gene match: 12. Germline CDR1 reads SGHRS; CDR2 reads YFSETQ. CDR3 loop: CASSQGFGSGVYEQYF. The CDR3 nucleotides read TGCGCCAGCAGCCAGGGCTTTGGTAGCGGGGTCTACGAGCAGTACTTC.

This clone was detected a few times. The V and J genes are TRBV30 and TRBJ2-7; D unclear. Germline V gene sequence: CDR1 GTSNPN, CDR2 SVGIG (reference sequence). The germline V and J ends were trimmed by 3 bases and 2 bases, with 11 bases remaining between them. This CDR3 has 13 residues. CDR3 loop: CAWRNGGAYEQYF. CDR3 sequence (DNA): TGTGCCTGGAGGAACGGCGGCGCCTACGAGCAGTACTTC.

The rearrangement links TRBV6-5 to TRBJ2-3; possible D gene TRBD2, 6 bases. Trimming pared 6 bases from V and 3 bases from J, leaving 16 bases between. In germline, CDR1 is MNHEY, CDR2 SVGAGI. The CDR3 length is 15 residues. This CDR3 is CASSAGGPSTDTQYF. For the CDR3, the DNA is TGTGCCAGCAGCGCCGGAGGGCCCAGTACAGATACGCAGTATTTT.

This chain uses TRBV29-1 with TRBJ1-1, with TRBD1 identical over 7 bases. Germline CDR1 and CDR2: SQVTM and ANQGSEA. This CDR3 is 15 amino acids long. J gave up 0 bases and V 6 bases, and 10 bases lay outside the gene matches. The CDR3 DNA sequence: TGCAGCGTCGCCGGGACAGCTGTAATGAACACTGAAGCTTTCTTT. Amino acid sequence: CSVAGTAVMNTEAFF.